Following are 22 T cell receptor beta chains from one sample sequenced in a study of radiotherapy plus CTLA-4 blockade in lung cancer. Clones were read by immunoSEQ multiplex PCR, and TCRdb kept only the in-frame ones, dropping some. The repertoire holds about 80,000 clones, with about 80% as singletons. Sequencing used peripheral blood, obtained from a patient treated with radiotherapy plus ipilimumab. The receptors derive from a human donor with non-small cell lung cancer who had stable disease on radiotherapy plus ipilimumab.

V and J are TRBV11-1 and TRBJ2-3; TRBD2 agrees at 7 bases. The CDR3 has 15 amino acids. V was pared by 5 bases and J by 5 bases, with 10 bases of the junction left unmatched. Germline CDR1 reads SGHAT; CDR2 reads FQDESV (reference sequence). In DNA form, the CDR3 reads TGTGCCAGCAGCCCCAGCGGGAACTGGCGAGATACGCAGTATTTT. It translates to CASSPSGNWRDTQYF.

The J gene is TRBJ1-3, the V gene TRBV6-5; no clear D. The germline gives CDR1 MNHEY, CDR2 SVGAGI. The CDR3 is 15 amino acids. V was trimmed by 6 bases and J by 3 bases, leaving 15 bases between them. The CDR3 is CASSPSGSGGNTIYF. CDR3 DNA sequence: TGTGCCAGCAGCCCATCGGGGTCCGGTGGAAACACCATATATTTT.

The chain uses TRBV10-2 and TRBJ2-3; tentative D call: TRBD1 (5 bases). V lost 4 bases, J lost 0 bases, and 11 bases lay in between. The germline CDR1 and CDR2 sequences are WSHSY and SAAADI. This CDR3 contains 15 residues. The CDR3 reads CASSAYRSSTDTQYF. DNA for the CDR3: TGCGCCAGCAGTGCGTACAGGTCTAGCACAGATACGCAGTATTTT.

The chain links TRBV27 to TRBJ2-7; D unclear. Trimming stripped 4 bases from V and 5 bases from J, with 9 bases between. Germline V lookup: CDR1 MNHEY, CDR2 SMNVEV (reference sequence). CDR3 length equals 12 residues. The CDR3 here is CASSSSGNEQYF. The CDR3 bases are TGTGCCAGCAGTTCCTCCGGCAACGAGCAGTACTTC.

The chain couples TRBV10-1 to TRBJ2-5; 12 nucleotides agree with TRBD1. The last part of the DNA fits TRBJ2-7 better; the J call may be wrong. Germline V gene data show CDR1 as WNHNN and CDR2 as SYGVQD (reference sequence). The CDR3 spans 15 residues. The CDR3 protein is CASSESGTGGLEQYF. CDR3 nucleotide sequence: TGCGCCAGCAGTGAGTCGGGGACAGGGGGCCTCGAGCAGTACTTC.

The chain has TRBV5-1 and TRBJ1-3; no firm D call. The length of the CDR3 is 14 residues. Germline values: CDR1 SGHRS, CDR2 YFSETQ. V shed 0 bases and J shed 2 bases, with 6 bases lying between them. CDR3 amino acids: CASSLEPAGNTIYF. For the CDR3, the DNA is TGCGCCAGCAGCTTGGAACCAGCTGGAAACACCATATATTTT.

The chain links TRBV5-1 to TRBJ1-1; D is unclear. V lost 4 bases to trimming and J lost 0 bases, with 10 bases between them. The CDR3 length is 14 residues. Per germline, CDR1 SGHRS and CDR2 YFSETQ. This chain's CDR3 is CASSPEAVNTEAFF. DNA for the CDR3: TGCGCCAGCAGCCCAGAGGCGGTGAACACTGAAGCTTTCTTT.

Only one count was recorded for this clone. This rearrangement joins TRBV15 to TRBJ2-3; D might be TRBD1 (6 bases). The germline V gene encodes CDR1 LNHNV and CDR2 YYDKDF (reference sequence). The CDR3 spans 15 residues. The V gene lost 3 bases and the J gene lost 3 bases, with 13 bases spanning the gap. The CDR3: CATSRAGAATDTQYF. The CDR3 nucleotides are TGTGCCACCAGCAGGGCAGGGGCAGCAACAGATACGCAGTATTTT.

This clone appeared once. A read error may produce the germline difference seen at one junction end. The chain links TRBV27 to TRBJ1-2; 12 bases line up with TRBD1. The V gene's germline CDR1 is MNHEY and CDR2 SMNVEV (reference sequence). The CDR3 is 15 amino acids. The CDR3 protein is CARGTGGGWGGRRPF. DNA for the CDR3: TGTGCCAGGGGGACAGGGGGCGGTTGGGGGGGGAGGAGACCCTTC.

This chain connects TRBV5-4 to TRBJ1-1; maybe TRBD1 (5 bases). Germline CDR1 reads SGHNT; CDR2 reads YYREEE (reference sequence). V dropped 4 bases and J dropped 9 bases, with 19 bases sitting between them. This CDR3 contains 14 residues. As DNA, the CDR3 is TGTGCCAGCAGCCAGACAAACAGGCCGAGTCAAGCTTTCTTT. Translating gives CASSQTNRPSQAFF.

The V and J genes are TRBV5-8 and TRBJ1-6; a weak D match, TRBD1 (5 bases). This CDR3 comprises 16 residues. Trimming removed 4 bases from V and 9 bases from J, with 20 bases in between. Germline V gene sequence: CDR1 SGHTS, CDR2 YDEGEE. The CDR3 spells CASSPRAGPGASPLHF. CDR3 bases: TGTGCCAGCAGCCCTCGAGCGGGACCTGGTGCTTCACCCCTCCACTTT.

The rearrangement links TRBV10-1 to TRBJ2-5; either TRBD1 or TRBD2 may fit D (5 bases each). V was clipped by 2 bases and J by 6 bases, with 19 bases between them. The CDR3 extends over 16 amino acids. Germline CDR1 reads WNHNN; CDR2 reads SYGVQD (reference sequence). CDR3 nucleotides: TGCGCCAGCAGTGAGGGAGGCGACAGAAGCCGAAAGACCCAGTACTTC. This gives the protein CASSEGGDRSRKTQYF.

CDR3 region: CASSEPRQGVANTGELFF. CDR3 in DNA: TGCGCCAGCAGTGAGCCACGACAGGGGGTCGCGAACACCGGGGAGCTGTTTTTT. The chain combines TRBV10-2 with TRBJ2-2; 9 bases agree with TRBD1. J was trimmed by 0 bases and V by 2 bases; bases with no gene match: 7. There are 18 residues in the CDR3. Per germline, CDR1 WSHSY and CDR2 SAAADI.

The chain employs TRBV5-1 and TRBJ2-1; 12 nucleotides match TRBD2. V was pared by 0 bases and J by 8 bases, with 6 bases of the junction left unmatched. The CDR3 consists of 16 residues. Germline V gene lookup returns CDR1 SGHRS and CDR2 YFSETQ. The CDR3, as DNA: TGCGCCAGCAGCTTGGGGACTAGCGGGAAGTTCGATGAGCAGTTCTTC. Translating it yields CASSLGTSGKFDEQFF.

V and J are TRBV28 and TRBJ1-3, with unresolved D. Germline V gene data show CDR1 as MDHEN and CDR2 as SYDVKM. The CDR3 is 14 residues long. Trimming took 4 bases from V and 0 from J, leaving 7 bases between them. CDR3 amino acids: CASSSPSSGNTIYF. The CDR3 DNA follows: TGTGCCAGCAGTTCTCCTAGCTCTGGAAACACCATATATTTT. The entire variable domain, with the rest obtained from reference TRBV28 and TRBJ1-3, is as follows: DVKVTQSSRYLVKRTGEKVFLECVQDMDHENMFWYRQDPGLGLRLIYFSYDVKMKEKGDIPEGYSVSREKKERFSLILESASTNQTSMYLCASSSPSSGNTIYFGEGSWLTVV.

The V and J genes are TRBV5-4 and TRBJ2-5; tentatively, D is TRBD2 (6 bases). The CDR3 is 17 amino acids. V lost 4 bases to trimming and J lost 7 bases, with 26 bases between them. Germline-derived CDR1 and CDR2 are SGHNT and YYREEE (reference sequence). The CDR3 loop is CASSPQTGRGGKGTQYF. CDR3 nucleotides: TGTGCCAGCAGCCCCCAGACCGGGCGGGGTGGTAAAGGGACCCAGTACTTC.

CDR3 sequence: CASSPGLGLDTQYF. The CDR3 DNA follows: TGCGCCAGCAGCCCGGGACTAGGGCTAGATACGCAGTATTTT. V and J are TRBV10-2 and TRBJ2-3, with 8 bases that match TRBD2. CDR1 WSHSY and CDR2 SAAADI come from the germline V gene. V shed 6 bases, J shed 5 bases, and the junction held 7 bases outside the gene matches. The CDR3 totals 14 residues.

This clone was found once. The chain couples TRBV5-1 to TRBJ2-2, with 7 bases fitting TRBD1. The V and J ends lost 4 bases and 2 bases, in that order; junction bases with no gene match: 5. Germline assignment: CDR1 SGHRS and CDR2 YFSETQ. There are 15 residues in the CDR3. The CDR3 reads CASSNGQVNTGELFF. The CDR3 DNA follows: TGCGCCAGCAGCAACGGACAGGTTAACACCGGGGAGCTGTTTTTT. The full variable domain, its missing parts supplied by reference TRBV5-1 and TRBJ2-2, is KAGVTQTPRYLIKTRGQQVTLSCSPISGHRSVSWYQQTPGQGLQFLFEYFSETQRNKGNFPGRFSGRQFSNSRSEMNVSTLELGDSALYLCASSNGQVNTGELFFGEGSRLTVL.

The chain uses TRBV29-1 and TRBJ2-7, with TRBD1 matching 11 bases. Per germline, CDR1 SQVTM and CDR2 ANQGSEA. This CDR3 contains 13 residues. The V and J ends lost 7 bases and 7 bases, in that order; junction bases with no gene match: 9. In nucleotides, the CDR3 is TGCAGCGCTAAAGGACAGGGGGCAGGGGAGCAGTACTTC. This sequence encodes CSAKGQGAGEQYF.

A single count supports this clone. The chain combines TRBV5-1 with TRBJ1-6, with TRBD1 as a possible D gene (6 bases). V lost 4 bases to trimming and J lost 5 bases, with 10 bases between them. The CDR3 contains 14 residues. The germline V gene has CDR1 SGHRS and CDR2 YFSETQ. Written as DNA, the CDR3 is TGCGCCAGCAGCAGGACAGCAGATAATTCACCCCTCCACTTT. Residues: CASSRTADNSPLHF.

This chain uses TRBV6-5 with TRBJ1-5; D is uncertain. CDR3 size: 14 residues. V lost 6 bases and J 1 base, leaving 10 bases between the germline ends. CDR1 is MNHEY and CDR2 is SVGAGI in the germline V gene. CDR3: CASRPGRSNQPQHF. CDR3 sequence (DNA): TGTGCCAGCAGACCTGGACGGAGCAATCAGCCCCAGCATTTT.

This clone came up once. The chain's CDR3 is CASSPRGGSGRIEQFF. The CDR3, as DNA: TGTGCCAGCAGCCCTAGAGGCGGTAGCGGGAGGATCGAGCAGTTCTTC. This chain joins TRBV7-3 and TRBJ2-1, with 10 bases matching TRBD2. Germline assignment: CDR1 SGHTA and CDR2 FQGTGA. The trim removed 5 bases at V and 10 bases at J, leaving 14 bases unmatched. The length of the CDR3 is 16 residues.